The 29 T cell receptor beta chains in this list originate from one sample, sequenced in a study of Graves' ophthalmopathy and Graves' hyperthyroidism (dated by TCRdb to the late 2010s). Reads for this sample came from an Illumina HiSeq 2000. For repertoire sequencing, TCR beta CDR3 regions were amplified from RNA transcripts. The first round was an RT-PCR using HTBI primers with the Qiagen OneStep RT-PCR kit, and this first round was followed by a second-round multiplex PCR, then size selection and purification. Starting from the raw public reads, TCRdb applied fastp trimming at Q25, assembled clones with MiXCR and retained in-frame beta chains. Rows are combined by CDR3 protein, so each entry shows the most common genes and DNA. For this sample there are 500,000 to 700,000 distinct CDR3 sequences; about a fifth appear just once. More than 5.5% of the sample comes from the top ten. Specimen: peripheral blood. The receptors derive from a young woman with stable Graves' hyperthyroidism. Some clones in this sample may be carry-over from other donors' samples. Donor details come from another sample of the same person, matched by shared clones.

This clonotype was counted ten times or more. This chain joins TRBV10-3 and TRBJ1-1; 7 bases are shared with TRBD1. The CDR3 is 14 residues long. CDR1 ENHRY and CDR2 SYGVKD come from the germline V gene. V dropped 7 bases and J dropped 1; count of bases not matched to a gene: 6. The CDR3 DNA reads as TGTGCCATCACCGCGGGACAGAAGAACACTGAAGCTTTCTTT. Its translation: CAITAGQKNTEAFF.

This chain connects TRBV6-1 to TRBJ2-7; D could derive from TRBD1 or TRBD2 (5 bases each). There are 14 residues in the CDR3. The V gene lost 10 bases and the J gene lost 2 bases, with 18 bases spanning the gap. CDR1 MNHNS and CDR2 SASEGT come from the germline V gene. CDR3 sequence reads: CATSIGATTYEQYF. CDR3 coding DNA: TGTGCCACTTCGATCGGGGCTACAACCTACGAGCAGTACTTC.

This clonotype was seen repeatedly, ten times or more. V gene TRBV12-3 or TRBV12-4 combines with J gene TRBJ2-7; D tentatively reads TRBD1 or TRBD2 (6 bases each). Trimming took off 3 bases at V and 4 bases at J, with 13 bases between the two ends. The CDR3 runs to 14 residues. CDR3 region: CASSFSGGGYEQYF. The CDR3 region has the DNA TGTGCCAGCAGTTTCTCCGGGGGCGGGTACGAGCAGTACTTC.

There are many counts of this clonotype. Since a much larger clone is just one base distant, this may be a read error. The CDR3 end shows no conserved phenylalanine or tryptophan, and so a read error is likely. The chain is built from TRBV20-1 and TRBJ1-1; 10 bases map to TRBD1. The V segment lost 4 bases and the J segment 11 bases; nucleotides outside the gene matches: 7. The CDR3 has 12 amino acids. The germline gives CDR1 DFQATT, CDR2 SNEGSKA (reference sequence). CDR3 region: CSAKGTGVDAFS. DNA of the CDR3: TGCAGTGCTAAAGGGACAGGGGTCGATGCTTTCTCT.

Worth noting for this clonotype: The junction and the germline gene differ at one end; a read error may be behind it. The chain employs TRBV5-1 and TRBJ2-7, with 7 bases identical to TRBD1. Germline lookup yields CDR1 SGHRS and CDR2 YFSETQ. This CDR3 has 14 residues. For the CDR3, the DNA is TGCGCCAGCAGCCACGGGACAGACTCCGACGAGCAGTACTTC. Its protein product is CASSHGTDSDEQYF.

This clonotype was picked up a small number of times. This sequence joins TRBV28 and TRBJ1-1; no reliable D call. Germline V CDR1 and CDR2: MDHEN, SYDVKM. The CDR3 runs to 15 residues. Trimming took 5 bases from V and 0 from J, leaving 13 bases between them. CDR3 residues: CASSPTSPMNTEAFF. The CDR3, as DNA: TGTGCCAGCAGTCCCACGAGTCCTATGAACACTGAAGCTTTCTTT.

The gene calls are TRBV20-1 and TRBJ1-2; D not certain. CDR1 DFQATT and CDR2 SNEGSKA come from the germline V gene (reference sequence). V lost 1 base and J lost 6, with 6 bases in between. The CDR3 is made up of 11 amino acids. DNA for the CDR3: TGCAGTGCTAGAGGGCAGGATGGCTACACCTTC. Protein product: CSARGQDGYTF.

This clonotype was observed at least ten times. This chain uses TRBV2 with TRBJ1-2; tentatively, D is TRBD1 (6 bases). The CDR3 consists of 14 residues. Trimming pared 0 bases from V and 4 bases from J, leaving 9 bases between. Germline-derived CDR1 and CDR2 are SNHLY and FYNNEI. The CDR3 is CASSEARDIYGYTF. The CDR3 region has the DNA TGTGCCAGCAGTGAAGCTCGGGACATCTATGGCTACACCTTC.

This clonotype was counted ten times or more. The chain employs TRBV5-1 and TRBJ1-2; weak D call: TRBD1 (5 bases). The V end was cut by 0 bases, the J end by 6 bases, with 9 bases between. The CDR3 is 13 residues long. Germline CDR1 and CDR2: SGHRS and YFSETQ. CDR3 nucleotide sequence: TGCGCCAGCAGCTTGGCCCAGGGCAATGGCTACACCTTC. This sequence encodes CASSLAQGNGYTF.

This clonotype was observed many times. The CDR3 spells CASRTGTGGPHYYEQYF. CDR3 sequence (DNA): TGTGCCAGCAGGACCGGGACAGGGGGTCCACATTACTACGAGCAGTACTTC. The chain recombines TRBV28 with TRBJ2-7; 11 nucleotides align to TRBD1. The CDR3 covers 17 residues. From germline, CDR1 is MDHEN and CDR2 SYDVKM. V shed 6 bases and J 3 bases; nucleotides not matched to a gene: 13.

This clonotype was found many times. J is TRBJ1-5 and V is TRBV7-9; unclear D gene. This CDR3 has 13 residues. Per germline, CDR1 SEHNR and CDR2 FQNEAQ (reference sequence). The V and J ends lost 7 bases and 6 bases respectively, with 13 bases between them. Written as DNA, the CDR3 is TGTGCCAGCATTCACGGTGATACTCAGCCCCAGCATTTT. Encoded protein: CASIHGDTQPQHF.

This clonotype appeared a few times. The rearrangement links TRBV6-2 or TRBV6-3 to TRBJ1-1; 7 nucleotides line up with TRBD1. In germline, CDR1 is MNHEY, CDR2 SVGEGT. The CDR3 loop spans 14 amino acids. The ends lost 5 bases at V and 5 bases at J; junction bases unmatched: 8. CDR3 nucleotide sequence: TGTGCCAGCAGTGGCGCACAGGGGTTTACTGAAGCTTTCTTT. It translates to CASSGAQGFTEAFF.

The V gene is TRBV24-1, the J gene TRBJ2-5; 8 bases fit TRBD1. The CDR3 runs to 17 residues. V dropped 4 bases and J dropped 0; count of bases not matched to a gene: 9. Per germline, CDR1 KGHDR and CDR2 SFDVKD. The CDR3 DNA reads TGTGCCACCAGTGACCCACCAGGGGGCCCCTACCAAGAGACCCAGTACTTC. Its protein product is CATSDPPGGPYQETQYF.

A word on this clonotype: One junction end does not reproduce the germline sequence, and a read error may be involved. The rearrangement joins TRBV12-3 or TRBV12-4 to TRBJ1-6; D not certain. This CDR3 spans 16 amino acids. CDR3 residues: CASRNLGGRLGSPLYF. For the CDR3, the DNA is TGTGCCAGCAGAAACTTAGGCGGGCGGCTTGGTTCACCCCTCTACTTT.

As regards this clonotype: Possible read error: a much larger clone is one base away. The chain combines TRBV28 with TRBJ2-5; D is perhaps TRBD2 (5 bases). Germline CDR1 and CDR2: MDHEN and SYDVKM. This CDR3 is 14 amino acids long. The CDR3 region is CASTASGSKKTRYF. Here the CDR3 DNA reads TGTGCCAGCACCGCGAGCGGCTCCAAGAAGACCCGGTACTTC.

Ten or more counts support this clonotype. The chain couples TRBV6-1 to TRBJ2-7; TRBD1 matches at 10 bases. This CDR3 region has 16 residues. V shed 6 bases, J shed 5 bases, and the junction held 13 bases outside the gene matches. Germline lookup yields CDR1 MNHNS and CDR2 SASEGT. CDR3 DNA: TGTGCCAGCAGGCCCGATGGGGGACAGGGGAGTCACGAGCAGTACTTC. Translating gives CASRPDGGQGSHEQYF.

Many counts were recorded for this clonotype. The chain couples TRBV14 to TRBJ1-3; 7 nucleotides match TRBD1. Germline CDR1 reads SGHDN; CDR2 reads FVKESK. CDR3 length: 15 residues. V shed 4 bases, J shed 1 base, and the junction held 4 bases outside the gene matches. The CDR3 nucleotides are TGTGCCAGCAGCCCTTGGACAGGATCTGGAAACACCATATATTTT. Residues: CASSPWTGSGNTIYF.

The chain links TRBV5-1 to TRBJ2-7, with D unclear. The CDR3 covers 15 residues. V gave up 0 bases and J gave up 5 bases, with 15 bases separating them. Germline assignment: CDR1 SGHRS and CDR2 YFSETQ. The CDR3 sequence: CASSLDRPQLHEQYF. The CDR3 DNA reads as TGCGCCAGCAGCTTGGACCGGCCCCAGCTCCACGAGCAGTACTTC.

This clonotype was picked up many times. V gene TRBV24-1 combines with J gene TRBJ2-7; 9 bases fit TRBD2. The CDR3 has 14 residues. The trim removed 5 bases at V and 7 bases at J, leaving 8 bases unmatched. The germline V gene encodes CDR1 KGHDR and CDR2 SFDVKD. CDR3 DNA: TGTGCCACCAGTGCGGCGGGAGGGCCGGGGGAGCAGTACTTC. Translation: CATSAAGGPGEQYF.

This clonotype appeared a few times. V usage is TRBV5-1 and J usage is TRBJ1-2, with D maybe TRBD1 (5 bases). V was trimmed by 7 bases and J by 2 bases, leaving 15 bases between them. Germline V gives CDR1 SGHRS, CDR2 YFSETQ. The CDR3 loop spans 14 amino acids. The DNA for the CDR3 is TGCGCCAGCCAACTTTCGACAGAAAACTATGGCTACACCTTC. Protein sequence: CASQLSTENYGYTF.

This clonotype appeared many times. This chain links TRBV10-1 with TRBJ1-3; D not certain. Germline V gene data show CDR1 as WNHNN and CDR2 as SYGVQD (reference sequence). The CDR3 consists of 13 residues. The V end lost 3 bases, the J end lost 7 bases, and 10 bases lay between the germline ends. CDR3 coding DNA: TGCGCCAGCAGTGAAGACTTGACGAACACCATATATTTT. Translation gives CASSEDLTNTIYF.

CDR3 region: CASRIQGGRAFF. CDR3 nucleotide sequence: TGTGCCAGCAGAATACAGGGGGGAAGAGCTTTCTTT. The V call is TRBV12-3 or TRBV12-4, the J call TRBJ1-1, with 8 bases fitting TRBD1. The junction had 7 bases not matched to a gene; V was cut back by 6 bases and J by 10 bases. This CDR3 is built from 12 residues.

The rearrangement joins TRBV6-5 to TRBJ1-6; a possible D gene is TRBD1 (5 bases). Germline CDR1 MNHEY, CDR2 SVGAGI. There are 18 residues in the CDR3. The V end was cut by 0 bases, the J end by 4 bases, with 16 bases between. The CDR3 loop is CASSYSGGLYGYNSPLHF. CDR3 DNA: TGTGCCAGCAGTTACTCCGGGGGGTTGTATGGGTATAATTCACCCCTCCACTTT.

This clonotype appeared many times. The chain links TRBV20-1 to TRBJ1-3; D not resolved. The length of the CDR3 is 12 residues. V lost 6 bases to trimming and J lost 2 bases, with 8 bases between them. Germline CDR1 and CDR2: DFQATT and SNEGSKA (reference sequence). The CDR3 loop reads CSATGTGNTIYF. As DNA, the CDR3 is TGCAGTGCCACCGGGACTGGAAACACCATATATTTT.

V usage is TRBV6-1 and J usage is TRBJ2-2; D possibly corresponds to TRBD2 (6 bases). There are 13 residues in the CDR3. With 8 bases removed from V and 4 bases from J, the gap between germline ends came to 11 bases. CDR1 and CDR2 from the germline V gene are MNHNS and SASEGT. The chain's CDR3 is CASEGGVTGELFF. In DNA form, the CDR3 reads TGTGCCAGCGAAGGCGGGGTCACCGGGGAGCTGTTTTTT.

This clonotype was counted at least ten times. This chain connects TRBV9 to TRBJ2-5, with 10 bases fitting TRBD2. This CDR3 has 17 amino acids. Germline V gene lookup returns CDR1 SGDLS and CDR2 YYNGEE. V lost 4 bases, J lost 2 bases, and 11 bases stayed unmatched. The CDR3 coding sequence is TGTGCCAGCAGCCTCCGGGGAGCGGGGGGGCCTCAAGAGACCCAGTACTTC. Protein product: CASSLRGAGGPQETQYF.

This clonotype came up many times. The chain uses TRBV30 and TRBJ1-2; D is undetermined. Deletions cut 2 bases from V and 0 bases from J, with 7 bases between. This CDR3 has 13 amino acids. Looked up from germline, CDR1 is GTSNPN and CDR2 is SVGIG (reference sequence). DNA for the CDR3: TGTGCCTGGAGTCCCGTGCCTAACTATGGCTACACCTTC. As protein: CAWSPVPNYGYTF.

This clonotype was observed a handful of times. The chain carries TRBV18 and TRBJ2-5, with D perhaps assigned TRBD1 or TRBD2 (7 bases each). Germline CDR1 is KGHSH and CDR2 is LQKENI. There are 18 residues in the CDR3. Between the trimmed V and J ends, which lost 3 bases and 5 bases, there was a span of 25 bases. In DNA, the CDR3 is TGTGCCAGCTCACCCGGGGGGACCCGACAGACAGGGAAGGAGACCCAGTACTTC. It encodes CASSPGGTRQTGKETQYF. The full variable domain, with the rest looked up from reference TRBV18 and TRBJ2-5, is NAGVMQNPRHLVRRRGQEARLRCSPMKGHSHVYWYRQLPEEGLKFMVYLQKENIIDESGMPKERFSAEFPKEGPSILRIQQVVRGDSAAYFCASSPGGTRQTGKETQYFGPGTRLLVL.

This chain's CDR3 is CASSLRRGYAGELFF. DNA of the CDR3: TGTGCCAGCAGCTTACGACGGGGGTACGCCGGGGAGCTGTTTTTT. This sequence joins TRBV7-2 and TRBJ2-2, with a tentative D call TRBD2 (6 bases). The CDR3 sequence is 15 residues long. Germline V gene data show CDR1 as SGHTA and CDR2 as FQGNSA. Trimming took off 2 bases at V and 6 bases at J, with 13 bases between the two ends.